A selection of T cell receptor beta chains follows, all from one sample in a study of blood T cell repertoires in COVID-19. TCRdb's table, derived via immunoSEQ multiplex PCR, lists solely in-frame clones and lacks some. The data contain about 68,000 clones, 65% to 90% of them singletons. Sequenced sample: peripheral blood. The receptors come from a man aged 45 to 65 with acute or convalescent COVID-19. Each CDR3 is given with its conserved first and last residue. The order of the fields is CDR3 protein, CDR3 DNA, V gene, J gene, D gene, clone size. The D gene is left open where the match is weak. Clone size, where shown, is once, few, many, or a class for clones that have expanded.

CSASPLRDMTDTQYF	TGCAGTGCTAGTCCCCTCAGGGACATGACAGATACGCAGTATTTT	TRBV20-1	TRBJ2-3	NA	NA
CASRDNYEQFF	TGTGCCAGCCGGGACAACTATGAGCAGTTCTTC	TRBV19	TRBJ2-1	NA	NA
CASMAGTGPYNEQFF	TGTGCCAGCATGGCCGGGACAGGGCCCTACAATGAGCAGTTCTTC	TRBV6-5	TRBJ2-1	TRBD1	few
CASSVFSEAGADTQYF	TGTGCCAGCAGCGTATTCTCCGAGGCAGGGGCAGATACGCAGTATTTT	TRBV9	TRBJ2-3	NA	NA
CASSLTGVEQYF	TGTGCCAGCAGCTTAACAGGGGTCGAGCAGTACTTC	TRBV11-2	TRBJ2-7	TRBD1	NA
CASSPGQGGEKLFF	TGTGCCAGCTCACCGGGACAGGGTGGTGAAAAACTGTTTTTT	TRBV18	TRBJ1-4	TRBD1	NA
CATSDATSGGTDTQYF	TGTGCCACCAGTGATGCTACTAGCGGGGGGACAGATACGCAGTATTTT	TRBV24-1	TRBJ2-3	TRBD2	NA
CASRGGASTDTQYF	TGCGCCAGTCGCGGGGGGGCCAGCACAGATACGCAGTATTTT	TRBV5-1	TRBJ2-3	TRBD2	once
CASSYSDRGRTDTQYF	TGTGCCAGCAGTTACTCGGACAGGGGGCGTACAGATACGCAGTATTTT	TRBV6-5	TRBJ2-3	TRBD1	NA
CASSLGRGGSYNEQFF	TGCGCCAGCAGCTTGGGCAGGGGAGGGTCCTACAATGAGCAGTTCTTC	TRBV5-1	TRBJ2-1	NA	NA
CASSARLAGDQETQYF	TGTGCCAGCAGCGCTCGACTAGCGGGGGACCAAGAGACCCAGTACTTC	TRBV4-2	TRBJ2-5	TRBD2	once
CSVNEGVETQYF	TGCAGCGTTAACGAGGGGGTTGAGACCCAGTACTTC	TRBV29-1	TRBJ2-5	NA	NA
CASSYGGQPYGYTF	TGTGCCAGCAGTTACGGGGGACAACCCTATGGCTACACCTTC	TRBV6-5	TRBJ1-2	NA	NA
CASSQAGYNNQPQHF	TGTGCCAGCAGCCAGGCAGGGTATAACAATCAGCCCCAGCATTTT	TRBV3-1/TRBV3-2	TRBJ1-5	NA	NA